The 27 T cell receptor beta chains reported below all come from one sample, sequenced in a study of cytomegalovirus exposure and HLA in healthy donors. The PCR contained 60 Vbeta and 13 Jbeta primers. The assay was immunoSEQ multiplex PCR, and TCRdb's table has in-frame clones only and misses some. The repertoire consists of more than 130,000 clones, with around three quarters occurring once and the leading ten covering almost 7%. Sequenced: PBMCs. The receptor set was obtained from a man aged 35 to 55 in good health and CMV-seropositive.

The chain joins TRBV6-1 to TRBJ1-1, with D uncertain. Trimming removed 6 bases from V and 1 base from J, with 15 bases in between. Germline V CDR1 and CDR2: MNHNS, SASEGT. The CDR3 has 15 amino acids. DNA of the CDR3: TGTGCCAGCAGAAAACGGGAAACGGAGAACACTGAAGCTTTCTTT. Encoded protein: CASRKRETENTEAFF.

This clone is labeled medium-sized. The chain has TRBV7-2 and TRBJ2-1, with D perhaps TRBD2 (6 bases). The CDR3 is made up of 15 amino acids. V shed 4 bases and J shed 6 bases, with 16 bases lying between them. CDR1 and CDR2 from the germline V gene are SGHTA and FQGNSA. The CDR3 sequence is CASSSTGTGGNEQFF. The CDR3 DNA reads TGTGCCAGCAGCTCTACCGGGACTGGCGGCAATGAGCAGTTCTTC.

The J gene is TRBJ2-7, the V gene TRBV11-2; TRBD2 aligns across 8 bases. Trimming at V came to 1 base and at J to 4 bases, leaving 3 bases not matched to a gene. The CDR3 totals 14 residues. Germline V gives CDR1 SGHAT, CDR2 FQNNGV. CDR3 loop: CASSLAGGPYEQYF. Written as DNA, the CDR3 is TGTGCCAGCAGCTTAGCGGGAGGGCCTTACGAGCAGTACTTC.

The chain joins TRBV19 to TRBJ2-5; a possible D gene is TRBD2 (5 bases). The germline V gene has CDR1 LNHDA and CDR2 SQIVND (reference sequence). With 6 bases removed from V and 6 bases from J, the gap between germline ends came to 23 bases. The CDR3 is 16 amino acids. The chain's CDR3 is CASSGTLTRERKTQYF. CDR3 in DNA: TGTGCCAGTAGCGGAACCTTGACAAGGGAGCGGAAGACCCAGTACTTC.

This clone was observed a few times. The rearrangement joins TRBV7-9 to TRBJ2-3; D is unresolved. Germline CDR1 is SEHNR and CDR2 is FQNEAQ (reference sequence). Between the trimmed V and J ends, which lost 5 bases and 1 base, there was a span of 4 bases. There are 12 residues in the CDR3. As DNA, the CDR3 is TGTGCCAGCAGCCCTGGCACAGATACGCAGTATTTT. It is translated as CASSPGTDTQYF.

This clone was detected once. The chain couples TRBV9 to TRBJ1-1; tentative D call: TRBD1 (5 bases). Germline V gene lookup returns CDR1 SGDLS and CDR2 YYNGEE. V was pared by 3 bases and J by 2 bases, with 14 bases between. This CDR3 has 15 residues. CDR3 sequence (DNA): TGTGCCAGCAGCGCGACCTGGGGCGGAAACACTGAAGCTTTCTTT. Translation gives CASSATWGGNTEAFF.

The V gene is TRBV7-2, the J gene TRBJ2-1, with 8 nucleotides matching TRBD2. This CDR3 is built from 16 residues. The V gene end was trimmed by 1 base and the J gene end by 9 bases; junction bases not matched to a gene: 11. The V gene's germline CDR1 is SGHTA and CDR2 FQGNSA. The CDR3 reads CASSLELLGGASEQFF. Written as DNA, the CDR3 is TGTGCCAGCAGCTTAGAACTCCTCGGGGGGGCGAGTGAGCAGTTCTTC.

CDR3 sequence reads: CASAAGGHGELFF. The CDR3 DNA sequence: TGCGCCAGCGCCGCAGGGGGCCACGGGGAGCTGTTTTTT. The chain employs TRBV4-3 and TRBJ2-2, with 8 bases matching TRBD1. This CDR3 has 13 amino acids. CDR1 is LGHNA and CDR2 is YSLEER in the germline V gene. Trimming removed 8 bases from V and 7 bases from J; junction bases left unmatched: 6.

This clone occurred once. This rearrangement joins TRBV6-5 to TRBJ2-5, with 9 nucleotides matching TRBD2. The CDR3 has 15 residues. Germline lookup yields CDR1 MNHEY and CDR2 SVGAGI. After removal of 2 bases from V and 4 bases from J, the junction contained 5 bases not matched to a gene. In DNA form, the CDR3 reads TGTGCCAGCAGTTACGGCGGGGGGGCCGTAGAGACCCAGTACTTC. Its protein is CASSYGGGAVETQYF.

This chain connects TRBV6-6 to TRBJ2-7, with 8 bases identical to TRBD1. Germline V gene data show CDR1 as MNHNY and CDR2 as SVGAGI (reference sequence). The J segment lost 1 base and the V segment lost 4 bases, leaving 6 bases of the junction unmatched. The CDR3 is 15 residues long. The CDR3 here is CASSLQGGLSYEQYF. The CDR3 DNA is TGTGCCAGCAGTTTACAGGGGGGACTTTCCTACGAGCAGTACTTC.

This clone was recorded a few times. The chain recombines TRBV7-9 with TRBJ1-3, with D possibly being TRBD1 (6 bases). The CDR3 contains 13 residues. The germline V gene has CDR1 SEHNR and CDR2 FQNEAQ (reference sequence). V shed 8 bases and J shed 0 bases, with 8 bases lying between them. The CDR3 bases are TGTGCCAGCGCACAGGGCTCTGGAAACACCATATATTTT. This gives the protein CASAQGSGNTIYF.

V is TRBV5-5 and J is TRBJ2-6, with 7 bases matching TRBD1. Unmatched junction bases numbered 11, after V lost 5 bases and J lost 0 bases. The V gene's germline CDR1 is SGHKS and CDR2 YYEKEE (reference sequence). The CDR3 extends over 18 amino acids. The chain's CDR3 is CASSGLDRLSSGANVLTF. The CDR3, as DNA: TGTGCCAGCAGTGGATTGGACAGGCTGAGCTCTGGGGCCAACGTCCTGACTTTC. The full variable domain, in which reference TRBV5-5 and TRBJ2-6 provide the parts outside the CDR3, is DAGVTQSPTHLIKTRGQQVTLRCSPISGHKSVSWYQQVLGQGPQFIFQYYEKEERGRGNFPDRFSARQFPNYSSELNVNALLLGDSALYLCASSGLDRLSSGANVLTFGAGSRLTVL.

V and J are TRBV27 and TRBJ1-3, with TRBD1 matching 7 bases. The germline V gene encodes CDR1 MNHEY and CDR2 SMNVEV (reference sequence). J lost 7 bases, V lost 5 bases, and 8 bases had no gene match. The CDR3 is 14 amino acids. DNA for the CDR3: TGTGCCAGCAGTAGACAGGGCGGGCGGAACACCATATATTTT. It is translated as CASSRQGGRNTIYF.

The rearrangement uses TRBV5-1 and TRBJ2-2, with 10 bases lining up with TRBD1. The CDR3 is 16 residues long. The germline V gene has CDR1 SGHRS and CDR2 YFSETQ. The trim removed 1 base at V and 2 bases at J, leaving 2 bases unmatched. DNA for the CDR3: TGCGCCAGCAGCTTGAGGGACAGGGGTAACACCGGGGAGCTGTTTTTT. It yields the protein CASSLRDRGNTGELFF.

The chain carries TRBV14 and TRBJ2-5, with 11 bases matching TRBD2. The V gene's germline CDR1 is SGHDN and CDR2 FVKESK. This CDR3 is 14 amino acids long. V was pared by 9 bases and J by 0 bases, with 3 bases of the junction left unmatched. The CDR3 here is CASSGGEYQETQYF. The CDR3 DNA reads TGTGCCAGTAGCGGGGGGGAGTACCAAGAGACCCAGTACTTC. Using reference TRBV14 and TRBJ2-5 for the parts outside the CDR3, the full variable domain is EAGVTQFPSHSVIEKGQTVTLRCDPISGHDNLYWYRRVMGKEIKFLLHFVKESKQDESGMPNNRFLAERTGGTYSTLKVQPAELEDSGVYFCASSGGEYQETQYFGPGTRLLVL.

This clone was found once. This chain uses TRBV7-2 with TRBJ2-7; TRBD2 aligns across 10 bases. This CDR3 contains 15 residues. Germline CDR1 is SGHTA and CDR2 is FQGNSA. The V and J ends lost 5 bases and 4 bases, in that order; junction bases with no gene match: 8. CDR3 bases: TGTGCCAGCAGCCGGACTAGCGGTGGGCAATACGAGCAGTACTTC. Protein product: CASSRTSGGQYEQYF.

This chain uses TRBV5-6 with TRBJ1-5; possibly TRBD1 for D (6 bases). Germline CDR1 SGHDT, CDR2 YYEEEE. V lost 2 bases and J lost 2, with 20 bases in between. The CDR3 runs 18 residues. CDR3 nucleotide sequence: TGTGCCAGCAGCTTCAGGGGCTCAGGGTTCCTGGGCAATCAGCCCCAGCATTTT. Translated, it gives CASSFRGSGFLGNQPQHF.

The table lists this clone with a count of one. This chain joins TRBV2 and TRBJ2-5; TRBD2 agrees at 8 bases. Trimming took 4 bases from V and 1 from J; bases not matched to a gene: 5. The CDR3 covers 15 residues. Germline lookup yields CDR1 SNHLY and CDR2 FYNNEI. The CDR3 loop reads CASSVGLGGQETQYF. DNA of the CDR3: TGTGCCAGCAGTGTGGGACTAGGGGGCCAAGAGACCCAGTACTTC. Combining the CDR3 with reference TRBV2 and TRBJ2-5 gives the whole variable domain EPEVTQTPSHQVTQMGQEVILRCVPISNHLYFYWYRQILGQKVEFLVSFYNNEISEKSEIFDDQFSVERPDGSNFTLKIRSTKLEDSAMYFCASSVGLGGQETQYFGPGTRLLVL.

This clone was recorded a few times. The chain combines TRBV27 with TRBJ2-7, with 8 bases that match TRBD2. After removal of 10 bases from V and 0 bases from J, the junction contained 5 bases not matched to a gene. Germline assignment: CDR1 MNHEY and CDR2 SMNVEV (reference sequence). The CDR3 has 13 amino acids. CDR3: CATRSGSSYEQYF. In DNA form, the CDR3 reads TGTGCCACCCGAAGCGGGAGCTCCTACGAGCAGTACTTC.

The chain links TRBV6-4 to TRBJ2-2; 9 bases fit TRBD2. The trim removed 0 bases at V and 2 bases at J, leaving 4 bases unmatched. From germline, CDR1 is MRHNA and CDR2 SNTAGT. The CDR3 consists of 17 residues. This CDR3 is CASSDSASGDNTGELFF. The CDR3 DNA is TGTGCCAGCAGTGACTCGGCTAGCGGGGACAACACCGGGGAGCTGTTTTTT.

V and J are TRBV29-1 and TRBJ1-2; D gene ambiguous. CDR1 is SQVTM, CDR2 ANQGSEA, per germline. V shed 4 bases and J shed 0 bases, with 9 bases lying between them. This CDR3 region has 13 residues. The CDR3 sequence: CSVGGLPNYGYTF. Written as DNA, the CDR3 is TGCAGCGTTGGAGGGCTGCCTAACTATGGCTACACCTTC.

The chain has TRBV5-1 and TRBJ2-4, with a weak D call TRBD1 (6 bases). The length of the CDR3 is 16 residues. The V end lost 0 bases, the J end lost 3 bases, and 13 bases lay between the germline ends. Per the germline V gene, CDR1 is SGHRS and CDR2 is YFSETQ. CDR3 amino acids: CASSLAVPGVKNIQYF. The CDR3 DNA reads TGCGCCAGCAGCTTGGCCGTCCCAGGGGTCAAAAACATTCAGTACTTC.

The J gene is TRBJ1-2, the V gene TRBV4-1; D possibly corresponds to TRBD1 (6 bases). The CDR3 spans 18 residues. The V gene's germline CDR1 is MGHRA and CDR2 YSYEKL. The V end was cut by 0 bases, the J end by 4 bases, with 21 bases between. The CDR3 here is CASSQDPIVGGYGYGYTF. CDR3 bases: TGCGCCAGCAGCCAAGATCCCATCGTAGGGGGATACGGCTATGGCTACACCTTC.

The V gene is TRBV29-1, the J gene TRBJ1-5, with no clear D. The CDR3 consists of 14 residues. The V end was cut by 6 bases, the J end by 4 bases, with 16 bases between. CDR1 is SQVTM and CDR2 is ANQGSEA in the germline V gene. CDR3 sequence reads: CSVLLVGRNQPQHF. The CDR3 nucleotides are TGCAGCGTCCTATTGGTAGGGAGGAATCAGCCCCAGCATTTT.

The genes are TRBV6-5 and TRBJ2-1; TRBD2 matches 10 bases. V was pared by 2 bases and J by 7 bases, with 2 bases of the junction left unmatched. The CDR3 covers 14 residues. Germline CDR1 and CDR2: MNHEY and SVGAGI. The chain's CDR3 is CASSYSGGANEQFF. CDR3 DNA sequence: TGTGCCAGCAGTTACAGCGGGGGGGCAAATGAGCAGTTCTTC.

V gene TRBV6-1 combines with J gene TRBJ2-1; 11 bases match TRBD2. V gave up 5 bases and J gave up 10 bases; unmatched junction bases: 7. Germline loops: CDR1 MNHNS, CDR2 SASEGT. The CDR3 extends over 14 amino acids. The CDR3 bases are TGTGCCAGCAGTCCGATAGCGGGAGGGGGAGAGCAGTTCTTC. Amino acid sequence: CASSPIAGGGEQFF.

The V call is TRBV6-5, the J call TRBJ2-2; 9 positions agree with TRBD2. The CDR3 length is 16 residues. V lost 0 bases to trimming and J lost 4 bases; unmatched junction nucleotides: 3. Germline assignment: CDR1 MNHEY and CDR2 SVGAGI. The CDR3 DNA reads TGTGCCAGCAGTTACTCAAGCGGGGGGATCACCGGGGAGCTGTTTTTT. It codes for CASSYSSGGITGELFF.